This T cell receptor (beta chain) was retrieved from a study of blood T cell repertoires in COVID-19. On the study more broadly: Acute-phase and convalescent COVID-19 samples originated in the United States, Italy and Spain.

Clones were read by immunoSEQ multiplex PCR, and TCRdb kept only the in-frame ones, dropping some. This sample yields roughly 100,000 clones, of which less than 80% are seen a single time; about 6.3% belongs to the top ten. This CDR3 has 14 amino acids. V shed 6 bases and J 1 base; nucleotides not matched to a gene: 0. Germline values: CDR1 MDHEN, CDR2 SYDVKM. This chain uses TRBV28 with TRBJ2-6; 7 bases map to TRBD1. The sequence was collected from a man older than 75 with COVID-19, enrolled during active disease. Sequencing was done on a sample of peripheral blood. CDR3 sequence: CASRQGSGANVLTF. In DNA form, the CDR3 reads TGTGCCAGCAGACAGGGGTCTGGGGCCAACGTCCTGACTTTC.